Shown below are 19 T cell receptor beta chains from a single sample sequenced in a study of blood T cell repertoires in COVID-19. Profiled with immunoSEQ multiplex PCR; TCRdb holds only in-frame clones, not every one. This sample has fewer than 350,000 clones, with 80% to 90% found just once. The material sequenced was PBMCs or T cells enriched from blood (not recorded which). The receptors stem from a woman in her thirties or forties with acute COVID-19.

This clone was counted once. At one end the junction does not follow the germline gene, possibly because of a read error. This chain connects TRBV11-2 to TRBJ1-2, with D unclear. Germline lookup yields CDR1 SGHAT and CDR2 FQNNGV. There are 12 residues in the CDR3. CDR3 amino acids: CASSLDPRVVAF. As DNA, the CDR3 is TGTGCCAGCAGCTTAGATCCCCGCGTTGTTGCCTTC.

V is TRBV2 and J is TRBJ1-3; 7 bases fit TRBD1. J lost 3 bases, V lost 7 bases, and 3 bases had no gene match. The V gene's germline CDR1 is SNHLY and CDR2 FYNNEI. The CDR3 loop spans 13 amino acids. The CDR3, as DNA: TGTGCCAGCAATACAGGGGATGGAAACACCATATATTTT. It yields the protein CASNTGDGNTIYF.

This clone was seen a single time. Other nucleotide sequences from this sample produce the same CDR3. The J gene is TRBJ1-3, the V gene TRBV5-1; 7 bases agree with TRBD1. Trimming removed 4 bases from V and 4 bases from J; junction bases left unmatched: 2. Per germline, CDR1 SGHRS and CDR2 YFSETQ. The length of the CDR3 is 13 residues. The DNA of the CDR3 is TGCGCCAGCAGCCGGGACAGCGGAAACACCATATATTTT. Its protein is CASSRDSGNTIYF.

The chain employs TRBV5-1 and TRBJ1-1, with a weak D call TRBD1 (6 bases). The V gene's germline CDR1 is SGHRS and CDR2 YFSETQ. The germline V and J ends were trimmed by 4 bases and 0 bases, with 16 bases remaining between them. The CDR3 is 16 residues long. CDR3 residues: CASSTGTGSMNTEAFF. CDR3 DNA: TGCGCCAGCAGCACAGGGACGGGATCCATGAACACTGAAGCTTTCTTT.

This rearrangement joins TRBV2 to TRBJ2-1; 7 positions agree with TRBD2. CDR1 is SNHLY and CDR2 is FYNNEI in the germline V gene. Trimming took 5 bases from V and 2 from J; bases not matched to a gene: 3. The CDR3 consists of 14 residues. CDR3 in DNA: TGTGCCAGCAGTCTCACTAGCGCCTACAATGAGCAGTTCTTC. It translates to CASSLTSAYNEQFF.

The V call is TRBV10-3, the J call TRBJ1-2, with D tentatively TRBD1 (5 bases). This CDR3 is built from 15 residues. V dropped 3 bases and J dropped 6 bases, with 17 bases sitting between them. Germline V gene data show CDR1 as ENHRY and CDR2 as SYGVKD. The CDR3 reads CAISEPAGSGDGYTF. The CDR3 bases are TGTGCCATCAGTGAACCCGCAGGCTCGGGGGATGGCTACACCTTC.

J is TRBJ1-1 and V is TRBV15; 7 nucleotides agree with TRBD1. V lost 0 bases, J lost 9 bases, and 13 bases stayed unmatched. Germline V gene lookup returns CDR1 LNHNV and CDR2 YYDKDF (reference sequence). This CDR3 has 16 amino acids. CDR3 nucleotide sequence: TGTGCCACCAGCAGAGATTTACCTGGGCAGGGGGTGAAAGCTTTCTTT. Amino acids: CATSRDLPGQGVKAFF.

The gene calls are TRBV5-4 and TRBJ2-1; D is uncertain. The CDR3 is 16 residues long. Germline V gene lookup returns CDR1 SGHNT and CDR2 YYREEE (reference sequence). Trimming shortened V by 4 bases and J by 0 bases, and 14 bases separated the two germline ends. The DNA of the CDR3 is TGTGCCAGCAGCCTACCCCAGAGGAGCTCCTACAATGAGCAGTTCTTC. It specifies CASSLPQRSSYNEQFF.

V gene TRBV27 combines with J gene TRBJ1-4; 7 bases are shared with TRBD1. The germline CDR1 and CDR2 sequences are MNHEY and SMNVEV (reference sequence). J lost 4 bases, V lost 5 bases, and 4 bases had no gene match. The CDR3 sequence is 14 residues long. The CDR3 bases are TGTGCCAGCAGTCTAGACAGGGTTAATGAAAAACTGTTTTTT. Its protein is CASSLDRVNEKLFF.

The CDR3 region has the DNA TGCGCCAGCAGCTTGGCGGGGTTGAACACCGGGGAGCTGTTTTTT. This encodes CASSLAGLNTGELFF. The J gene is TRBJ2-2, the V gene TRBV5-1; a weak D match, TRBD2 (5 bases). Trimming removed 0 bases at V and 1 base at J, with 7 bases between. Germline loops: CDR1 SGHRS, CDR2 YFSETQ. The CDR3 consists of 15 residues.

The gene calls are TRBV7-8 and TRBJ2-3; perhaps TRBD2 as D (5 bases). Trimming cost V 6 bases and J 9 bases, with 16 bases left between them. CDR3 length: 13 amino acids. Germline V CDR1 and CDR2: SGHVS, FQNEAQ. Here the CDR3 DNA reads TGTGCCAGCAGTACAGCGCCGGGGATCACGCAGTATTTT. Translation gives CASSTAPGITQYF.

The chain has TRBV7-6 and TRBJ1-3; D gene unclear. The CDR3 contains 15 residues. From germline, CDR1 is SGHVS and CDR2 FNYEAQ. V lost 0 bases and J lost 2, with 8 bases in between. The CDR3 loop is CASSLAAGPGNTIYF. Written as DNA, the CDR3 is TGTGCCAGCAGCTTAGCGGCAGGTCCTGGAAACACCATATATTTT.

V usage is TRBV4-1 and J usage is TRBJ2-3, with D perhaps matching TRBD2 (6 bases). There are 14 residues in the CDR3. The V gene's germline CDR1 is MGHRA and CDR2 YSYEKL. V lost 4 bases, J lost 1 base, and 9 bases lay in between. DNA of the CDR3: TGCGCCAGCAGCCTCAGCGGGCGCACAGATACGCAGTATTTT. It specifies CASSLSGRTDTQYF.

The chain employs TRBV15 and TRBJ2-2; a weak D match, TRBD1 (6 bases). The CDR3 sequence is 12 residues long. In germline, CDR1 is LNHNV, CDR2 YYDKDF (reference sequence). V was shortened by 9 bases and J by 1 base, with 6 bases between the two germline ends. CDR3 nucleotide sequence: TGTGCCACGACAGGGAACACCGGGGAGCTGTTTTTT. The encoded protein is CATTGNTGELFF.

This rearrangement joins TRBV5-1 to TRBJ2-3, with 9 bases matching TRBD2. Per germline, CDR1 SGHRS and CDR2 YFSETQ. This CDR3 has 17 amino acids. V lost 1 base and J lost 0; bases outside the gene matches: 6. The CDR3 loop reads CASSLNPSGASTDTQYF. DNA for the CDR3: TGCGCCAGCAGCTTGAACCCTAGCGGGGCTAGCACAGATACGCAGTATTTT.

V gene TRBV27 combines with J gene TRBJ2-1; TRBD2 matches 7 bases. Germline CDR1 reads MNHEY; CDR2 reads SMNVEV (reference sequence). The CDR3 extends over 18 amino acids. V gave up 5 bases and J gave up 4 bases; unmatched junction bases: 17. The CDR3 DNA reads as TGTGCCAGCAGTCTGTTCGGGGCGGGAGCGCCCTTATACAATGAGCAGTTCTTC. Translation gives CASSLFGAGAPLYNEQFF.

The chain recombines TRBV5-1 with TRBJ2-7; D might be TRBD1 (6 bases). CDR1 and CDR2 from the germline V gene are SGHRS and YFSETQ. The CDR3 is 15 residues long. Trimming removed 1 base from V and 4 bases from J, with 15 bases in between. The CDR3 spells CASSLMMGAAYEQYF. In DNA form, the CDR3 reads TGCGCCAGCAGCTTGATGATGGGGGCGGCTTACGAGCAGTACTTC.

This chain connects TRBV5-1 to TRBJ2-3; possibly TRBD1 for D (6 bases). CDR1 SGHRS and CDR2 YFSETQ come from the germline V gene. CDR3 length: 15 amino acids. V was shortened by 0 bases and J by 2 bases, with 10 bases between the two germline ends. The CDR3 sequence is CASSLGTDPTDTQYF. For the CDR3, the DNA is TGCGCCAGCAGCTTGGGGACAGACCCCACAGATACGCAGTATTTT.

This sequence joins TRBV24-1 and TRBJ2-1, with D maybe TRBD2 (7 bases). This CDR3 has 12 residues. Between the trimmed V and J ends, which lost 10 bases and 5 bases, there was a span of 11 bases. Germline V lookup: CDR1 KGHDR, CDR2 SFDVKD. The CDR3 loop is CATKGGNNEQFF. The CDR3 region has the DNA TGTGCCACAAAGGGGGGGAACAATGAGCAGTTCTTC.